This T cell receptor (beta chain) was observed in a study of graft-versus-host responses after intestinal transplantation. Study observations and caveats: Subjects displaying graft-donor T cell macrochimerism possessed elevated graft-versus-host to host-versus-graft clonal ratios inside allografts.

As to this clone: What it binds is unknown.

Using immunoSEQ multiplex PCR, the repertoire was profiled, and TCRdb retains in-frame clones only, with some absent. The data hold around 120,000 clones, with around 96% observed a single time. Between the trimmed V and J ends, which lost 5 bases and 6 bases, there was a span of 11 bases. CDR3 length: 12 amino acids. Germline V gives CDR1 LGHNA, CDR2 YNFKEQ. The chain has TRBV4-2 and TRBJ2-7, with a weak D call TRBD2 (6 bases). The receptor was derived from a human donor who received an intestinal transplant. The sequences come from unstimulated CD8+ T cells sorted from spleen or lymph node cells, collected before intestinal transplant. The CDR3 DNA reads as TGTGCCAGCAGCTTGAGGGGAGGCGAGCAGTACTTC. It yields the protein CASSLRGGEQYF.